A single TCR beta chain is shown here with its context. The antigen is undetermined. These data originate in a study of T cells in Graves' hyperthyroidism and ophthalmopathy. Findings and limits, study-wide: Ophthalmopathy could be told apart from stable hyperthyroidism with a 13 V-J model. Before onset, ophthalmopathy was predicted by the model a median approximately 6.5 months earlier.

Amplification of TCR beta CDR3 regions used RNA as the template. First-round RT-PCR with HTBI primers amplified the TCR CDR3 region. In TCRdb, the multiplex PCR reads were re-called with MiXCR into one record per CDR3 protein. The sample lists roughly 700,000 distinct CDR3 sequences; about 15% were seen once. Uncontrolled infection, other autoimmune disease, pregnancy or lactation disqualified patients from enrolment. The V end was cut by 1 base, the J end by 1 base, with 8 bases between. The CDR3 spans 14 residues. Germline V gene sequence: CDR1 SEHNR, CDR2 FQNEAQ (reference sequence). Sequenced input: blood. The chain links TRBV7-9 to TRBJ2-7, with no clear D. The clonotype was recovered from a woman between 18 and 29 years old with Graves' hyperthyroidism. CDR3 in DNA: TGTGCCAGCAGCTTAGGTCTTATTTCCTACGAGCAGTACTTC. Translation gives CASSLGLISYEQYF.